Below, 22 T cell receptor beta chains from the same sample are listed, as sequenced in a study of T cell responses to AZD1222 COVID-19 vaccine. Method: immunoSEQ multiplex PCR; TCRdb's copy keeps in-frame clones and lacks some. The sample holds around 80,000 clones, over 75% seen once. The sample was peripheral blood, taken 28 days after the second AZD1222 dose. The receptors shown here come from an adult who received the AZD1222 COVID-19 vaccine.

V usage is TRBV24-1 and J usage is TRBJ1-2; D is perhaps TRBD1 (6 bases). Germline V gene sequence: CDR1 KGHDR, CDR2 SFDVKD. The CDR3 has 16 residues. V was cut by 4 bases and J by 8 bases, with 22 bases left in between. CDR3: CATSDSPGVPLRGYTF. In DNA form, the CDR3 reads TGTGCCACCAGTGACTCACCAGGGGTCCCTTTACGCGGCTACACCTTC.

A remark on this clone: At one boundary the junction diverges from the germline segment, which might be a read error. This rearrangement joins TRBV6-1 to TRBJ1-1; TRBD1 agrees at 9 bases. The germline V gene has CDR1 MNHNS and CDR2 SASEGT. The length of the CDR3 is 16 residues. The CDR3 DNA follows: TGTGCCAGCAGTAAAGCGGCGACAGGGGGTTGGACTGAAGCTTTCTTT. This encodes CASSKAATGGWTEAFF.

The V gene is TRBV5-8, the J gene TRBJ1-4; D is possibly TRBD1 (5 bases). Germline values: CDR1 SGHTS, CDR2 YDEGEE. The CDR3 totals 15 residues. V lost 2 bases and J lost 9, with 17 bases in between. CDR3 region: CASSFGLVEGKKLFF. For the CDR3, the DNA is TGTGCCAGCAGCTTTGGCTTGGTGGAGGGGAAAAAACTGTTTTTT.

The chain carries TRBV5-1 and TRBJ1-4, with 10 positions matching TRBD1. The V segment lost 3 bases and the J segment 8 bases; nucleotides outside the gene matches: 10. CDR1 and CDR2 from the germline V gene are SGHRS and YFSETQ. The CDR3 is 16 residues long. The CDR3 region has the DNA TGCGCCAGCAGCTCTTCCGGGACAGGGGTCGGGGAAAAACTGTTTTTT. Protein sequence: CASSSSGTGVGEKLFF.

This clone was seen just once. The chain links TRBV7-9 to TRBJ2-5, with TRBD2 matching over 16 bases. The V and J ends lost 5 bases and 5 bases, in that order; junction bases with no gene match: 8. The V gene's germline CDR1 is SEHNR and CDR2 FQNEAQ (reference sequence). This CDR3 comprises 17 residues. For the CDR3, the DNA is TGTGCCAGCAGCAAGGGGACTAGCGGGGGGGCCGCGGAGACCCAGTACTTC. Translated: CASSKGTSGGAAETQYF.

The chain links TRBV28 to TRBJ2-3; 7 bases are a match to TRBD1. The CDR3 consists of 17 residues. V gave up 7 bases and J gave up 1 base; unmatched junction bases: 14. CDR1 is MDHEN and CDR2 is SYDVKM in the germline V gene. The DNA for the CDR3 is TGTGCCAGCATAGCCCAGGGACAGCCCGGGGGCACAGATACGCAGTATTTT. Translation: CASIAQGQPGGTDTQYF.

This clone was picked up one time. The chain uses TRBV3-1 (or the pseudogene TRBV3-2) and TRBJ2-3; D is perhaps TRBD1 or TRBD2 (5 bases each). V gave up 2 bases and J gave up 7 bases, with 22 bases separating them. There are 17 residues in the CDR3. Germline CDR1 is LGHDT and CDR2 is YNNKEL (reference sequence). The CDR3 protein is CASSQLQDFALINTQYF. The CDR3 DNA reads TGTGCCAGCAGCCAACTACAGGACTTCGCTCTTATTAATACGCAGTATTTT.

This chain uses TRBV4-1 with TRBJ2-3; D may correspond to TRBD1 or TRBD2 (6 bases each). V lost 6 bases to trimming and J lost 3 bases, with 13 bases between them. The CDR3 covers 14 residues. Germline loops: CDR1 MGHRA, CDR2 YSYEKL. The chain's CDR3 is CASRGGSETDTQYF. The CDR3 DNA reads as TGCGCCAGCAGAGGGGGGAGCGAGACAGATACGCAGTATTTT.

This chain connects TRBV28 to TRBJ1-2, with 7 nucleotides matching TRBD1. The CDR3 length is 14 residues. The V and J ends lost 5 bases and 5 bases, in that order; junction bases with no gene match: 8. CDR1 is MDHEN and CDR2 is SYDVKM in the germline V gene. The CDR3 nucleotides are TGTGCCAGCAGTCCGCCGGGACAGCCTTATGGCTACACCTTC. This encodes CASSPPGQPYGYTF.

The gene calls are TRBV5-1 and TRBJ1-2, with 7 bases fitting TRBD1. After removal of 4 bases from V and 6 bases from J, the junction contained 24 bases not matched to a gene. The germline V gene encodes CDR1 SGHRS and CDR2 YFSETQ. The CDR3 loop spans 19 amino acids. The CDR3 nucleotides read TGCGCCAGCAGCGAAGACACCCTTCCCCCCCGGACAGGAGGCGATGGCTACACCTTC. This translates into CASSEDTLPPRTGGDGYTF.

This clone showed up many times. V is TRBV9 and J is TRBJ1-1; no clear D gene. Germline assignment: CDR1 SGDLS and CDR2 YYNGEE. V shed 4 bases and J shed 0 bases, with 10 bases lying between them. CDR3 length: 14 amino acids. In DNA, the CDR3 is TGTGCCAGCAGCCCCCGTCGCATGAACACTGAAGCTTTCTTT. It codes for CASSPRRMNTEAFF.

The J gene is TRBJ2-3, the V gene TRBV7-3, with TRBD1 matching 8 bases. This CDR3 contains 15 residues. Germline loops: CDR1 SGHTA, CDR2 FQGTGA. V trimming: 3 bases; J trimming: 2 bases; junction bases outside the gene matches: 4. CDR3 DNA sequence: TGTGCCAGCAGCTTCTCGGGACAGGACACAGATACGCAGTATTTT. The encoded protein is CASSFSGQDTDTQYF.

The V and J genes are TRBV19 and TRBJ1-3; D call uncertain. Germline V lookup: CDR1 LNHDA, CDR2 SQIVND (reference sequence). This CDR3 region has 14 residues. Trimming removed 3 bases from V and 2 bases from J, with 8 bases in between. The CDR3 loop reads CASSMERAGNTIYF. CDR3 DNA sequence: TGTGCCAGTAGTATGGAACGGGCTGGAAACACCATATATTTT.

This sequence joins TRBV7-8 and TRBJ2-7; the D call may be TRBD1 or TRBD2 (5 bases each). CDR3 length: 15 amino acids. V was shortened by 5 bases and J by 0 bases, with 14 bases between the two germline ends. From germline, CDR1 is SGHVS and CDR2 FQNEAQ. The CDR3 nucleotides are TGTGCCAGCAGCCGAGTTGGGACCTCCTCCTACGAGCAGTACTTC. Amino acids: CASSRVGTSSYEQYF.

This sequence joins TRBV9 and TRBJ2-7; possibly TRBD1 for D (6 bases). The CDR3 consists of 15 residues. Trimming removed 4 bases from V and 2 bases from J, with 16 bases in between. Germline loops: CDR1 SGDLS, CDR2 YYNGEE. The CDR3 nucleotides are TGTGCCAGCAGCCCAGCGACAGGATCGACCTACGAGCAGTACTTC. Amino acids: CASSPATGSTYEQYF. Full variable domain (missing parts from reference TRBV9 and TRBJ2-7): DSGVTQTPKHLITATGQRVTLRCSPRSGDLSVYWYQQSLDQGLQFLIQYYNGEERAKGNILERFSAQQFPDLHSELNLSSLELGDSALYFCASSPATGSTYEQYFGPGTRLTVT.

For this clone: Other DNA sequences within the sample encode an identical CDR3. The chain couples TRBV7-6 to TRBJ2-5; 11 bases align to TRBD2. The V gene end was trimmed by 4 bases and the J gene end by 4 bases; junction bases not matched to a gene: 5. The CDR3 extends over 15 amino acids. CDR1 is SGHVS, CDR2 FNYEAQ, per germline. CDR3 residues: CASSSIAGGGETQYF. CDR3 coding DNA: TGTGCCAGCAGCTCGATAGCGGGGGGGGGAGAGACCCAGTACTTC. Full variable domain (remainder filled in from reference TRBV7-6 and TRBJ2-5): GAGVSQSPRYKVTKRGQDVALRCDPISGHVSLYWYRQALGQGPEFLTYFNYEAQQDKSGLPNDRFSAERPEGSISTLTIQRTEQRDSAMYRCASSSIAGGGETQYFGPGTRLLVL.

The gene calls are TRBV11-3 and TRBJ2-2; unclear D gene. Germline values: CDR1 SGHNT, CDR2 YENEEA. Trimming left V 1 base short and J 1 base short, with 4 bases between. This CDR3 comprises 14 residues. This CDR3 is CASSLAMNTGELFF. CDR3 sequence (DNA): TGTGCCAGCAGCTTAGCCATGAACACCGGGGAGCTGTTTTTT.

The genes are TRBV5-1 and TRBJ2-1; D might be TRBD1 (6 bases). This CDR3 region has 13 residues. Germline values: CDR1 SGHRS, CDR2 YFSETQ. Deletions cut 7 bases from V and 16 bases from J, with 24 bases between. The CDR3 spells CASRLALQGLKFF. The CDR3 DNA reads TGCGCCAGCCGGCTCGCCTTACAGGGTTTAAAATTCTTC.

V is TRBV3-1 (or the pseudogene TRBV3-2) and J is TRBJ1-1; no firm D call. Per germline, CDR1 LGHDT and CDR2 YNNKEL (reference sequence). The CDR3 totals 13 residues. Between the trimmed V and J ends, which lost 5 bases and 5 bases, there was a span of 12 bases. CDR3 DNA sequence: TGTGCCAGCAGCACCGGTTGGGGTACTGAAGCTTTCTTT. Protein product: CASSTGWGTEAFF.

V usage is TRBV2 and J usage is TRBJ1-6; D is perhaps TRBD1 (6 bases). The CDR3 length is 13 residues. V shed 8 bases and J shed 7 bases, with 12 bases lying between them. The germline V gene encodes CDR1 SNHLY and CDR2 FYNNEI. CDR3 sequence reads: CASQAGANSPLHF. In DNA form, the CDR3 reads TGTGCCAGCCAGGCAGGGGCGAATTCACCCCTCCACTTT.

This chain joins TRBV6-6 and TRBJ1-3; TRBD1 matches at 7 bases. This CDR3 is built from 18 residues. The junction had 13 bases not matched to a gene; V was cut back by 5 bases and J by 0 bases. The germline CDR1 and CDR2 sequences are MNHNY and SVGAGI (reference sequence). The CDR3 protein is CASSHLPPGQLSGNTIYF. The CDR3 DNA follows: TGTGCCAGCAGTCACCTCCCTCCGGGACAGCTCTCTGGAAACACCATATATTTT.

This clone was observed a single time. The rearrangement joins TRBV7-9 to TRBJ2-7; D gene ambiguous. CDR1 and CDR2 from the germline V gene are SEHNR and FQNEAQ (reference sequence). This CDR3 is built from 14 residues. Trimming pared 3 bases from V and 3 bases from J, leaving 12 bases between. CDR3 bases: TGTGCCAGCAGCTTCTCCGATGCCCTCTACGAGCAGTACTTC. Translated, it gives CASSFSDALYEQYF.